Below, 26 T cell receptor beta chains from the same sample are listed, as sequenced in a study of T cells in Graves' hyperthyroidism and ophthalmopathy. TCR beta CDR3 regions were amplified from RNA transcripts. An initial round of RT-PCR targeting the TCR CDR3 relied on the HTBI primer set. TCRdb re-called the multiplex PCR reads with MiXCR, one entry per CDR3 protein. Of hundreds of thousands of distinct CDR3 sequences listed, 13% are singletons. Input material: blood. The source of these receptors is a woman between 18 and 29 years old with Graves' hyperthyroidism.

V is TRBV6-2 or TRBV6-3 and J is TRBJ2-5; D is possibly TRBD1 (6 bases). CDR3 length equals 15 residues. Germline CDR1 is MNHEY and CDR2 is SVGEGT. Between the trimmed V and J ends, which lost 4 bases and 1 base, there was a span of 13 bases. CDR3 loop: CASSSFSDSQETQYF. CDR3 nucleotide sequence: TGTGCCAGCAGTTCCTTCTCGGACAGCCAAGAGACCCAGTACTTC.

The chain employs TRBV19 and TRBJ2-1; 13 bases line up with TRBD2. V shed 3 bases and J 2 bases; nucleotides not matched to a gene: 7. Germline lookup yields CDR1 LNHDA and CDR2 SQIVND (reference sequence). The CDR3 totals 18 residues. The DNA of the CDR3 is TGTGCCAGTAGTATCTTTAGGACTAGCGGGGGTCCCTACAATGAGCAGTTCTTC. Amino acid sequence: CASSIFRTSGGPYNEQFF.

This clonotype was seen repeatedly, ten times or more. Here the CDR3 reads CAISPRPGGETQYF. In DNA form, the CDR3 reads TGTGCCATCAGCCCGCGGCCAGGGGGAGAGACCCAGTACTTC. V usage is TRBV10-3 and J usage is TRBJ2-5; TRBD1 matches 7 bases. CDR1 is ENHRY and CDR2 is SYGVKD in the germline V gene. V dropped 6 bases and J dropped 4; count of bases not matched to a gene: 8. This CDR3 has 14 amino acids.

This clonotype was detected ten times or more. The chain carries TRBV3-1 and TRBJ2-5; D gene unclear. V was clipped by 0 bases and J by 3 bases, with 11 bases between them. The CDR3 sequence is 15 residues long. Germline lookup yields CDR1 LGHDT and CDR2 YNNKEL (reference sequence). The CDR3 region has the DNA TGTGCCAGCAGCCAAGAGGAACAGCGCGAAGAGACCCAGTACTTC. Its translation: CASSQEEQREETQYF.

V gene TRBV5-1 combines with J gene TRBJ1-1; TRBD1 aligns across 7 bases. CDR1 and CDR2 (germline): SGHRS, YFSETQ. V dropped 0 bases and J dropped 8; count of bases not matched to a gene: 10. The CDR3 has 15 amino acids. The CDR3 region is CASSLAFGGGREAFF. The CDR3 DNA reads TGCGCCAGCAGCTTGGCCTTCGGAGGGGGCAGGGAAGCTTTCTTT. The variable domain in full, with the rest retrieved from reference TRBV5-1 and TRBJ1-1, is KAGVTQTPRYLIKTRGQQVTLSCSPISGHRSVSWYQQTPGQGLQFLFEYFSETQRNKGNFPGRFSGRQFSNSRSEMNVSTLELGDSALYLCASSLAFGGGREAFFGQGTRLTVV.

At least ten counts were recorded for this clonotype. DNA for the CDR3: TGTGCCAGCAGCTTAGAGGGACATCCGAACAATGAGCAGTTCTTC. It yields the protein CASSLEGHPNNEQFF. V is TRBV7-8 and J is TRBJ2-1; D is possibly TRBD1 (6 bases). Trimming stripped 1 base from V and 5 bases from J, with 12 bases between. Germline loops: CDR1 SGHVS, CDR2 FQNEAQ. This CDR3 contains 15 residues.

The chain links TRBV4-2 to TRBJ2-3, with D possibly being TRBD1 or TRBD2 (7 bases each). The V end was cut by 3 bases, the J end by 3 bases, with 16 bases between. The CDR3 is 16 amino acids. Looked up from germline, CDR1 is LGHNA and CDR2 is YNFKEQ. The CDR3 here is CASSQLQGGGTDTQYF. CDR3 sequence (DNA): TGTGCCAGCAGCCAGTTGCAGGGGGGAGGGACAGATACGCAGTATTTT.

In its sample, this clonotype was seen many times. The chain couples TRBV28 to TRBJ2-5; D is possibly TRBD1 (6 bases). Germline loops: CDR1 MDHEN, CDR2 SYDVKM. This CDR3 region has 14 residues. The ends were cut back, 6 bases at V and 4 bases at J, with 15 bases in the middle. The CDR3 reads CASRKQGSGETQYF. Here the CDR3 DNA reads TGTGCCAGCAGGAAACAGGGTTCGGGAGAGACCCAGTACTTC.

This clonotype has a count of ten or more. J is TRBJ2-3 and V is TRBV10-3; D is possibly TRBD1 or TRBD2 (5 bases each). The germline V and J ends were trimmed by 8 bases and 1 base, with 13 bases remaining between them. The length of the CDR3 is 14 residues. CDR1 and CDR2 (germline): ENHRY, SYGVKD. In DNA form, the CDR3 reads TGTGCCATCTCCGAGAGGGACCGCACAGATACGCAGTATTTT. Its translation is CAISERDRTDTQYF.

V gene TRBV27 combines with J gene TRBJ1-5, with D hard to call. The germline V gene has CDR1 MNHEY and CDR2 SMNVEV (reference sequence). Trimming pared 2 bases from V and 10 bases from J, leaving 15 bases between. The CDR3 contains 14 residues. In nucleotides, the CDR3 is TGTGCCAGCAGTTTAATCCCTTTTAATTTTCCCCAGCATTTT. Translating it yields CASSLIPFNFPQHF.

This clonotype came up many times. The chain employs TRBV2 and TRBJ2-7, with D unresolved. Germline loops: CDR1 SNHLY, CDR2 FYNNEI. Between the trimmed V and J ends, which lost 6 bases and 1 base, there was a span of 16 bases. This CDR3 has 15 residues. DNA of the CDR3: TGTGCCAGCAGCCTGGTAATAAGGCCGTCCTACGAGCAGTACTTC. This codes for CASSLVIRPSYEQYF.

This clonotype was seen ten or more times. The chain carries TRBV20-1 and TRBJ2-2, with TRBD1 identical over 7 bases. The CDR3 extends over 15 amino acids. Germline CDR1 reads DFQATT; CDR2 reads SNEGSKA (reference sequence). Losses at the gene ends were 1 base for V and 4 bases for J; bases not matched to a gene: 6. The CDR3 bases are TGCAGTGCTAGAGGGGCAGGGGGAATCACCGGGGAGCTGTTTTTT. Protein sequence: CSARGAGGITGELFF.

CDR3 amino acids: CAISPGLAGGSDTQYF. CDR3 coding DNA: TGTGCCATCAGCCCCGGACTAGCGGGAGGCTCAGATACGCAGTATTTT. This chain joins TRBV10-3 and TRBJ2-3; TRBD2 aligns across 14 bases. The V gene end was trimmed by 6 bases and the J gene end by 4 bases; junction bases not matched to a gene: 6. The CDR3 extends over 16 amino acids. The germline V gene encodes CDR1 ENHRY and CDR2 SYGVKD.

This clonotype has a count of ten or more. This sequence joins TRBV12-3 or TRBV12-4 and TRBJ2-1; 8 positions agree with TRBD1. The J segment lost 6 bases and the V segment lost 5 bases, leaving 12 bases of the junction unmatched. The CDR3 is made up of 16 amino acids. CDR3 region: CASSRTRQGRLNEQFF. CDR3 DNA sequence: TGTGCCAGCAGTCGCACCCGACAGGGGAGGCTCAATGAGCAGTTCTTC.

This clonotype was found many times. This chain joins TRBV20-1 and TRBJ2-4, with D possibly TRBD2 on 6 matching bases. The germline V gene has CDR1 DFQATT and CDR2 SNEGSKA (reference sequence). The V gene lost 0 bases and the J gene lost 10 bases, with 19 bases spanning the gap. The CDR3 is 15 amino acids. DNA for the CDR3: TGCAGTGCTAGAGATAGTTCGGGGGTCCGTGATATTCAGTACTTC. It encodes CSARDSSGVRDIQYF.

This clonotype was counted ten times or more. The J gene is TRBJ1-2, the V gene TRBV9, with D uncertain. The V gene's germline CDR1 is SGDLS and CDR2 YYNGEE. V was shortened by 0 bases and J by 0 bases, with 6 bases between the two germline ends. The CDR3 consists of 14 residues. CDR3 sequence: CASSVGHSNYGYTF. CDR3 bases: TGTGCCAGCAGCGTAGGCCATTCTAACTATGGCTACACCTTC.

This clonotype was seen many times. The gene calls are TRBV13 and TRBJ2-3; D perhaps matches TRBD2 (6 bases). Per the germline V gene, CDR1 is PRHDT and CDR2 is FYEKMQ (reference sequence). Trimming left V 0 bases short and J 5 bases short, with 18 bases between. The CDR3 contains 17 residues. The CDR3 nucleotides are TGTGCCAGCAGCTTAGGACCGACTAGTATCGGGGTAGATACGCAGTATTTT. The encoded protein is CASSLGPTSIGVDTQYF. The complete variable domain, with remaining parts taken from reference TRBV13 and TRBJ2-3, reads AAGVIQSPRHLIKEKRETATLKCYPIPRHDTVYWYQQGPGQDPQFLISFYEKMQSDKGSIPDRFSAQQFSDYHSELNMSSLELGDSALYFCASSLGPTSIGVDTQYFGPGTRLTVL.

The chain links TRBV19 to TRBJ2-7; TRBD1 aligns across 7 bases. Germline V gives CDR1 LNHDA, CDR2 SQIVND (reference sequence). V shed 10 bases, J shed 0 bases, and the junction held 6 bases outside the gene matches. CDR3 size: 13 residues. The CDR3 DNA follows: TGTGCCACTATGGACAGGAGCTCCTACGAGCAGTACTTC. Residues: CATMDRSSYEQYF.

This clonotype was detected ten times or more. J is TRBJ1-6 and V is TRBV28; the D gene is possibly TRBD1 (5 bases). CDR1 is MDHEN and CDR2 is SYDVKM in the germline V gene. This CDR3 region has 15 residues. The germline V and J ends were trimmed by 3 bases and 3 bases, with 9 bases remaining between them. CDR3 nucleotide sequence: TGTGCCAGCAGTTTTAGGGGATTCTATAATTCACCCCTCCACTTT. Residues: CASSFRGFYNSPLHF.

This clonotype showed up many times. The chain combines TRBV10-3 with TRBJ1-2; no clear D. Trimming took 6 bases from V and 5 from J, leaving 7 bases between them. This CDR3 comprises 11 residues. Germline V gene data show CDR1 as ENHRY and CDR2 as SYGVKD. The CDR3 is CAISAEYGYTF. CDR3 DNA sequence: TGTGCCATCAGCGCAGAATATGGCTACACCTTC.

This clonotype was seen at least ten times. V usage is TRBV7-2 and J usage is TRBJ2-5, with 14 bases identical to TRBD2. Trimming took 4 bases from V and 4 from J; bases not matched to a gene: 2. CDR1 and CDR2 (germline): SGHTA, FQGNSA. CDR3 size: 15 residues. The CDR3 is CASSSGLAGVETQYF. The CDR3 DNA follows: TGTGCCAGCAGCTCGGGACTAGCGGGAGTAGAGACCCAGTACTTC.

The V and J genes are TRBV5-5 and TRBJ1-1, with D maybe TRBD1 (5 bases). This CDR3 has 13 residues. Germline CDR1 SGHKS, CDR2 YYEKEE (reference sequence). The V end lost 6 bases, the J end lost 5 bases, and 14 bases lay between the germline ends. The CDR3 DNA is TGTGCCAGCATCTCAGGGTTTGGGACTGAAGCTTTCTTT. Its translation: CASISGFGTEAFF.

This rearrangement joins TRBV12-3 or TRBV12-4 to TRBJ2-5, with 13 bases fitting TRBD2. With 6 bases clipped from V and 2 bases from J, the junction kept 3 bases outside the gene matches. CDR3 length equals 15 residues. CDR3 bases: TGTGCCAGCAGCCAGGGACTAGCGGGGCAAGAGACCCAGTACTTC. Its translation is CASSQGLAGQETQYF.

At least ten counts were recorded for this clonotype. This sequence joins TRBV20-1 and TRBJ2-3; D is possibly TRBD2 (6 bases). With 3 bases removed from V and 4 bases from J, the gap between germline ends came to 11 bases. In germline, CDR1 is DFQATT, CDR2 SNEGSKA (reference sequence). CDR3 size: 13 residues. This CDR3 is CSASGSRADTQYF. In DNA form, the CDR3 reads TGCAGTGCTAGCGGGAGTCGGGCAGATACGCAGTATTTT.

The chain couples TRBV20-1 to TRBJ1-2; the D gene is possibly TRBD1 (6 bases). Germline-derived CDR1 and CDR2 are DFQATT and SNEGSKA (reference sequence). V was trimmed by 6 bases and J by 7 bases, leaving 15 bases between them. The CDR3 loop spans 12 amino acids. The CDR3 sequence: CSAPDRKTGYTF. In nucleotides, the CDR3 is TGCAGTGCACCTGACAGGAAGACTGGCTACACCTTC.

This sequence joins TRBV5-1 and TRBJ2-5; D is perhaps TRBD1 or TRBD2 (5 bases each). The CDR3 consists of 15 residues. CDR1 SGHRS and CDR2 YFSETQ come from the germline V gene. Trimming cost V 3 bases and J 4 bases, with 16 bases left between them. This chain's CDR3 is CASSYRSGTLETQYF. In DNA form, the CDR3 reads TGCGCCAGCAGCTACCGTTCCGGGACGTTAGAGACCCAGTACTTC. Combining the CDR3 with reference TRBV5-1 and TRBJ2-5 gives the whole variable domain KAGVTQTPRYLIKTRGQQVTLSCSPISGHRSVSWYQQTPGQGLQFLFEYFSETQRNKGNFPGRFSGRQFSNSRSEMNVSTLELGDSALYLCASSYRSGTLETQYFGPGTRLLVL.